These 28 T cell receptor beta chains share one sample of origin, sequenced in a study of blood T cell repertoires in COVID-19. Sequencing was performed with immunoSEQ multiplex PCR; in TCRdb, only in-frame clones are kept and a portion is missing. The sample holds under 85,000 clones; roughly 86% are singletons and the top ten take about 17%. Input material: peripheral blood. The receptors were sampled from a man between 35 and 55 years old with COVID-19, enrolled during active disease.

This chain joins TRBV27 and TRBJ2-3; 9 bases are a match to TRBD2. Germline CDR1 is MNHEY and CDR2 is SMNVEV (reference sequence). V trimming: 6 bases; J trimming: 3 bases; junction bases outside the gene matches: 1. The CDR3 is made up of 13 amino acids. The CDR3 loop is CASSLAGTDTQYF. In DNA form, the CDR3 reads TGTGCCAGCAGCCTAGCGGGGACAGATACGCAGTATTTT.

The CDR3 DNA is TGCGCCAGCAGTCCGCTGCGGGGGGGAAGTACCGGGGAGCTGTTTTTT. Encoded protein: CASSPLRGGSTGELFF. The J gene is TRBJ2-2, the V gene TRBV23-1; 9 nucleotides match TRBD2. Being an ORF, TRBV23-1 has a function that is uncertain. Unmatched junction bases numbered 8, after V lost 4 bases and J lost 5 bases. The CDR3 contains 16 residues.

V is TRBV7-2 and J is TRBJ2-3; 8 nucleotides agree with TRBD2. The CDR3 is made up of 16 amino acids. The V and J ends lost 4 bases and 5 bases, in that order; junction bases with no gene match: 11. In germline, CDR1 is SGHTA, CDR2 FQGNSA. The CDR3 DNA follows: TGTGCCAGCAGCTACGGGGGGGCGGGGGCCTTAGATACGCAGTATTTT. It translates to CASSYGGAGALDTQYF.

This clone has only one observation. This CDR3 is CASSNPGTGGPDTQYF. DNA for the CDR3: TGTGCCAGTAGTAACCCCGGGACAGGGGGCCCAGATACGCAGTATTTT. V gene TRBV19 combines with J gene TRBJ2-3; TRBD1 agrees at 12 bases. With 4 bases clipped from V and 4 bases from J, the junction kept 6 bases outside the gene matches. CDR3 length: 16 residues. From germline, CDR1 is LNHDA and CDR2 SQIVND (reference sequence).

The CDR3 region has the DNA TGTGCCAGCAGTTATGGGAGGGAGCAGTTCTTC. It yields the protein CASSYGREQFF. V is TRBV27 and J is TRBJ2-1; weak D call: TRBD2 (6 bases). This CDR3 has 11 residues. V gave up 4 bases and J gave up 10 bases, with 8 bases separating them. Germline V gene data show CDR1 as MNHEY and CDR2 as SMNVEV (reference sequence).

CDR3 DNA: TGTGCCAGTAGTATATTAGGAGACAGGGGTGAAGATGGCTACACCTTC. It codes for CASSILGDRGEDGYTF. V gene TRBV19 combines with J gene TRBJ1-2; 8 nucleotides agree with TRBD1. The junction had 11 bases not matched to a gene; V was cut back by 2 bases and J by 6 bases. The CDR3 consists of 16 residues. The germline gives CDR1 LNHDA, CDR2 SQIVND (reference sequence).

CDR3 sequence reads: CASSYRLAGEGETQYF. CDR3 nucleotides: TGTGCCAGCAGTTATCGACTAGCGGGGGAGGGAGAGACCCAGTACTTC. V gene TRBV2 combines with J gene TRBJ2-5; 12 positions match TRBD2. J gave up 4 bases and V 5 bases, and 8 bases lay outside the gene matches. Germline V lookup: CDR1 SNHLY, CDR2 FYNNEI. This CDR3 has 16 amino acids.

The chain uses TRBV4-1 and TRBJ1-1; 11 bases align to TRBD1. Germline CDR1 MGHRA, CDR2 YSYEKL. V was pared by 3 bases and J by 6 bases, with 9 bases of the junction left unmatched. The CDR3 has 16 residues. The CDR3: CASSHDGDRGRSEAFF. The CDR3 DNA reads TGCGCCAGCAGCCATGATGGGGACAGGGGGAGGTCTGAAGCTTTCTTT.

The V call is TRBV6-4, the J call TRBJ2-1; 10 positions match TRBD2. The germline V gene has CDR1 MRHNA and CDR2 SNTAGT. V gave up 8 bases and J gave up 7 bases; unmatched junction bases: 11. The CDR3 consists of 15 residues. CDR3 DNA: TGTGCCAGCCGTTCCGGTATAGCGGGGGGAAATGAGCAGTTCTTC. Its translation: CASRSGIAGGNEQFF.

The V gene is TRBV19, the J gene TRBJ2-1, with 8 positions matching TRBD1. The germline gives CDR1 LNHDA, CDR2 SQIVND (reference sequence). V was clipped by 5 bases and J by 2 bases; unmatched bases: 5. This CDR3 has 15 residues. CDR3: CASSYRGEAYNEQFF. CDR3 nucleotides: TGTGCCAGTAGTTACAGGGGGGAGGCCTACAATGAGCAGTTCTTC.

This clone turned up a few times. The chain uses TRBV23-1 and TRBJ1-5, with 7 positions matching TRBD1. TRBV23-1 is classed as an ORF, of uncertain function. After removal of 6 bases from V and 6 bases from J, the junction contained 8 bases not matched to a gene. The CDR3 consists of 14 residues. The CDR3 region has the DNA TGCGCCAGCAGCCCAGACAGGGCAACTCAGCCCCAGCATTTT. As protein: CASSPDRATQPQHF.

The chain carries TRBV5-1 and TRBJ2-6; the D gene is possibly TRBD2 (5 bases). This CDR3 has 16 amino acids. V dropped 0 bases and J dropped 0 bases, with 7 bases sitting between them. Per germline, CDR1 SGHRS and CDR2 YFSETQ. The CDR3 DNA reads as TGCGCCAGCAGCTTGGATGGGAGCTCTGGGGCCAACGTCCTGACTTTC. It translates to CASSLDGSSGANVLTF.

The chain is built from TRBV27 and TRBJ1-6; 7 bases fit TRBD1. Germline V gives CDR1 MNHEY, CDR2 SMNVEV (reference sequence). With V trimmed by 5 bases and J by 6 bases, 1 base remained unmatched. The CDR3 runs 13 residues. In nucleotides, the CDR3 is TGTGCCAGCAGTGACAGGGTTAATTCACCCCTCCACTTT. Encoded protein: CASSDRVNSPLHF.

V and J are TRBV20-1 and TRBJ2-7; TRBD2 aligns across 8 bases. The CDR3 runs to 14 residues. Losses at the gene ends were 3 bases for V and 3 bases for J; bases not matched to a gene: 7. CDR1 is DFQATT and CDR2 is SNEGSKA in the germline V gene (reference sequence). CDR3 nucleotide sequence: TGCAGTGCTAGTGGCCAGCGGGGGAACTACGAGCAGTACTTC. This gives the protein CSASGQRGNYEQYF.

The rearrangement uses TRBV3-1 (or the pseudogene TRBV3-2) and TRBJ1-6, with D maybe TRBD1 (5 bases). The CDR3 extends over 13 amino acids. CDR1 is LGHDT, CDR2 YNNKEL, per germline (reference sequence). V dropped 0 bases and J dropped 12 bases, with 9 bases sitting between them. CDR3 protein: CASSQESQGPLHF. In DNA, the CDR3 is TGTGCCAGCAGCCAAGAGTCCCAGGGACCCCTCCACTTT.

The chain couples TRBV5-3 to TRBJ2-7; D is perhaps TRBD2 (5 bases). TRBV5-3 is designated an ORF whose function remains uncertain. Deletions cut 4 bases from V and 2 bases from J, with 13 bases between. The CDR3 covers 14 residues. The CDR3 region is CARSGGYSPYEQYF. CDR3 nucleotides: TGTGCCAGAAGCGGCGGGTACAGTCCCTACGAGCAGTACTTC.

The J gene is TRBJ1-5, the V gene TRBV24-1; D ambiguous. The CDR3 runs to 16 residues. The V gene's germline CDR1 is KGHDR and CDR2 SFDVKD. The V end lost 0 bases, the J end lost 3 bases, and 11 bases lay between the germline ends. The CDR3 region has the DNA TGTGCCACCAGTGATTTGGGGCAGGCTGACAATCAGCCCCAGCATTTT. This codes for CATSDLGQADNQPQHF.

The chain combines TRBV19 with TRBJ2-7; TRBD1 is a possible D gene (5 bases). Germline assignment: CDR1 LNHDA and CDR2 SQIVND (reference sequence). The CDR3 sequence is 14 residues long. V was shortened by 3 bases and J by 2 bases, with 11 bases between the two germline ends. CDR3 in amino acids: CASSMKKGAYEQYF. The CDR3 coding sequence is TGTGCCAGTAGTATGAAGAAAGGGGCCTACGAGCAGTACTTC.

This clone was seen a single time. The chain links TRBV4-1 to TRBJ1-5; 8 nucleotides agree with TRBD1. CDR1 is MGHRA and CDR2 is YSYEKL in the germline V gene. The trim removed 2 bases at V and 7 bases at J, leaving 7 bases unmatched. The CDR3 contains 15 residues. CDR3 bases: TGCGCCAGCAGCCAATTCCGGACAGGGTTCCAGCCCCAGCATTTT. Encoded protein: CASSQFRTGFQPQHF.

This clone was seen just once. The CDR3 DNA reads as TGTGCCAGCGGCCGACTAGCCTGGGAGCAGTACTTC. As protein: CASGRLAWEQYF. The rearrangement joins TRBV2 to TRBJ2-7; 7 bases are a match to TRBD2. This CDR3 has 12 amino acids. With V trimmed by 8 bases and J by 7 bases, 8 bases remained unmatched. CDR1 SNHLY and CDR2 FYNNEI come from the germline V gene.

The chain carries TRBV4-1 and TRBJ1-2; 11 bases are a match to TRBD1. This CDR3 has 17 amino acids. CDR1 MGHRA and CDR2 YSYEKL come from the germline V gene. With V trimmed by 4 bases and J by 6 bases, 13 bases remained unmatched. CDR3 region: CASSPGTGGNLYHGYTF. The CDR3 DNA reads TGCGCCAGCAGCCCCGGGACAGGGGGGAATTTGTATCATGGCTACACCTTC.

The chain carries TRBV5-1 and TRBJ2-3, with 8 bases that match TRBD1. CDR3 length: 15 amino acids. Germline CDR1 is SGHRS and CDR2 is YFSETQ. Germline trimming cut 0 bases from V and 3 bases from J; bases unmatched to any gene: 3. The CDR3 DNA reads TGCGCCAGCAGCTTGGCAGGGGGCTTTACAGATACGCAGTATTTT. Protein: CASSLAGGFTDTQYF. Filled out from reference TRBV5-1 and TRBJ2-3, the complete variable domain reads KAGVTQTPRYLIKTRGQQVTLSCSPISGHRSVSWYQQTPGQGLQFLFEYFSETQRNKGNFPGRFSGRQFSNSRSEMNVSTLELGDSALYLCASSLAGGFTDTQYFGPGTRLTVL.

This chain connects TRBV6-5 to TRBJ1-1; weak D call: TRBD1 (6 bases). V lost 1 base to trimming and J lost 3 bases, with 12 bases between them. The CDR3 runs 15 residues. Germline V gene sequence: CDR1 MNHEY, CDR2 SVGAGI. The CDR3 is CASSYLQGKDTEAFF. DNA of the CDR3: TGTGCCAGCAGTTACTTACAGGGTAAAGACACTGAAGCTTTCTTT.

The V and J genes are TRBV5-1 and TRBJ2-7, with D perhaps TRBD2 (5 bases). Germline loops: CDR1 SGHRS, CDR2 YFSETQ. The CDR3 runs 15 residues. V lost 0 bases to trimming and J lost 0 bases, with 10 bases between them. The CDR3 loop reads CASSLGTGLSYEQYF. CDR3 DNA sequence: TGCGCCAGCAGCTTGGGGACTGGCCTCTCCTACGAGCAGTACTTC.

This sequence joins TRBV21-1 and TRBJ2-5; the tabulated D call, TRBD1, remains unverified against the DNA. TRBV21-1 corresponds to a pseudogene. The CDR3 contains 14 residues. CDR3 loop: CASSKAPGQETQYF. The DNA of the CDR3 is TGTGCCAGCAGCAAAGCGCCAGGCCAAGAGACCCAGTACTTC.

This clone was recorded only once. The gene calls are TRBV7-2 and TRBJ2-7, with 7 nucleotides matching TRBD2. This CDR3 is built from 18 residues. V shed 1 base and J 0 bases; nucleotides not matched to a gene: 12. The germline V gene encodes CDR1 SGHTA and CDR2 FQGNSA. The chain's CDR3 is CASSLGLAGATSSYEQYF. The CDR3 nucleotides read TGTGCCAGCAGCTTAGGACTAGCCGGGGCCACAAGCTCCTACGAGCAGTACTTC.

This rearrangement joins TRBV3-1 (or the pseudogene TRBV3-2) to TRBJ1-2; TRBD1 agrees at 11 bases. Per the germline V gene, CDR1 is LGHDT and CDR2 is YNNKEL (reference sequence). The J segment lost 10 bases and the V segment lost 4 bases, leaving 8 bases of the junction unmatched. CDR3 length: 14 residues. The CDR3 is CASSLPGTGGVYTF. The CDR3 bases are TGTGCCAGCAGCCTCCCCGGGACAGGGGGAGTCTACACCTTC.

CDR3 bases: TGTGCCTGGAGTCCCAGGGCGAACACTGAAGCTTTCTTT. This encodes CAWSPRANTEAFF. This chain joins TRBV30 and TRBJ1-1; perhaps TRBD1 as D (5 bases). This CDR3 has 13 residues. Germline-derived CDR1 and CDR2 are GTSNPN and SVGIG (reference sequence). Trimming cost V 2 bases and J 1 base, with 8 bases left between them.